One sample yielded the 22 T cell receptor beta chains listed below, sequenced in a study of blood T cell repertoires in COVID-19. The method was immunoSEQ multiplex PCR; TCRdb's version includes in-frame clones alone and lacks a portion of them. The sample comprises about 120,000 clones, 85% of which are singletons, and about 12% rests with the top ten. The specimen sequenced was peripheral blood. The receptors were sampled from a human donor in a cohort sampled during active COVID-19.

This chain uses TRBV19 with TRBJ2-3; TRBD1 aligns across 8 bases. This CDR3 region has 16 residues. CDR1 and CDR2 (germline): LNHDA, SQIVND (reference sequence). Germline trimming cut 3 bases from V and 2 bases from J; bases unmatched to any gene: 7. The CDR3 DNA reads TGTGCCAGTAGTATCCAGGGGGCTCCACACACAGATACGCAGTATTTT. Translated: CASSIQGAPHTDTQYF.

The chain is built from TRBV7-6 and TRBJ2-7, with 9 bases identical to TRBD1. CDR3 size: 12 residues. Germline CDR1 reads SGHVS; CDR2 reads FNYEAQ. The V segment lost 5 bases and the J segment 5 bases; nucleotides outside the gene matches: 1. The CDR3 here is CASSRTGDEQYF. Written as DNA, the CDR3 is TGTGCCAGCAGCCGGACAGGGGACGAGCAGTACTTC.

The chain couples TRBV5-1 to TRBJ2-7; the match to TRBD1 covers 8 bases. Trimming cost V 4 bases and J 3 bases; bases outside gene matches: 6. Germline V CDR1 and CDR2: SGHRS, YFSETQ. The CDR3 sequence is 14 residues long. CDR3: CASSEGTGDYEQYF. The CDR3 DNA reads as TGCGCCAGCAGCGAAGGGACAGGAGACTACGAGCAGTACTTC. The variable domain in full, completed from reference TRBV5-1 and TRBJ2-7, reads KAGVTQTPRYLIKTRGQQVTLSCSPISGHRSVSWYQQTPGQGLQFLFEYFSETQRNKGNFPGRFSGRQFSNSRSEMNVSTLELGDSALYLCASSEGTGDYEQYFGPGTRLTVT.

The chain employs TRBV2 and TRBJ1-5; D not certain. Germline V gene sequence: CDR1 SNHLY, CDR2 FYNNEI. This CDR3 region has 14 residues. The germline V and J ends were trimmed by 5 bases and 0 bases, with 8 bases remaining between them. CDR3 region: CASSWQYSNQPQHF. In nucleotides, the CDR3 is TGTGCCAGCAGTTGGCAATATAGCAATCAGCCCCAGCATTTT.

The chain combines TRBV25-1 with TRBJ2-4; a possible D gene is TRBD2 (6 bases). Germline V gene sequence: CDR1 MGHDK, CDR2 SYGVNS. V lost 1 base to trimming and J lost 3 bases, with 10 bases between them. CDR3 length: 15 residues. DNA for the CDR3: TGTGCCAGCAGTGAATTTTGGGGGGACAAAAACATTCAGTACTTC. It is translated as CASSEFWGDKNIQYF.

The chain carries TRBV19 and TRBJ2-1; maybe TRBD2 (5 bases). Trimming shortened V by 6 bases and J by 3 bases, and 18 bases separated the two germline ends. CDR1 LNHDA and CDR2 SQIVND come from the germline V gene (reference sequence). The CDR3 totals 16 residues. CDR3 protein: CASSPDADRGYNEQFF. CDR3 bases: TGTGCCAGTAGCCCTGACGCGGATCGGGGCTACAATGAGCAGTTCTTC.

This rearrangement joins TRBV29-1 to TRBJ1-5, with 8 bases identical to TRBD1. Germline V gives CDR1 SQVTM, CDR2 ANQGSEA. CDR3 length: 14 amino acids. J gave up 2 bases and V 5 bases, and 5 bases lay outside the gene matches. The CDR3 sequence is CSVIPGGGNQPQHF. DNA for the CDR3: TGCAGCGTTATTCCAGGGGGCGGCAATCAGCCCCAGCATTTT.

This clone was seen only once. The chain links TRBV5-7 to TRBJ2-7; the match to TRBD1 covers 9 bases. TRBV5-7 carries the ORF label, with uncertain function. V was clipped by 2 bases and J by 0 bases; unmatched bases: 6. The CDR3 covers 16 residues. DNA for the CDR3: TGTGCCAGCAGCTTTCCCCGGGACAGGGACTCCTACGAGCAGTACTTC. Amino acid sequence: CASSFPRDRDSYEQYF.

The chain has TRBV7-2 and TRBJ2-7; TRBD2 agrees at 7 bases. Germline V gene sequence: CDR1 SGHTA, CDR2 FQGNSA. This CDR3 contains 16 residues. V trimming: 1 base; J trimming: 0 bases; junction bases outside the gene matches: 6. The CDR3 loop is CASSLGGGGNSYEQYF. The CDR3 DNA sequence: TGTGCCAGCAGCTTAGGGGGGGGAGGAAACTCCTACGAGCAGTACTTC.

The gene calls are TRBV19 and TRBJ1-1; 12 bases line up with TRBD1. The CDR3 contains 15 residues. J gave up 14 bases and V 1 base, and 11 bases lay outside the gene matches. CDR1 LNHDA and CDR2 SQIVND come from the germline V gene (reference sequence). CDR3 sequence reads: CASSIGTGTGGPMFF. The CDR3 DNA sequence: TGTGCCAGTAGTATAGGAACCGGGACAGGGGGCCCTATGTTCTTT. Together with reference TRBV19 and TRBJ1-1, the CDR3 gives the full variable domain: DGGITQSPKYLFRKEGQNVTLSCEQNLNHDAMYWYRQDPGQGLRLIYYSQIVNDFQKGDIAEGYSVSREKKESFPLTVTSAQKNPTAFYLCASSIGTGTGGPMFFGQGTRLTVV.

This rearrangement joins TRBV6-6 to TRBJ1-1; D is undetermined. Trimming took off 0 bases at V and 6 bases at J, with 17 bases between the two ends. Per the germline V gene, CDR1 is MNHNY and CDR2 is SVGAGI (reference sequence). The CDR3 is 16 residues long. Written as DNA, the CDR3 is TGTGCCAGCAGTTACTCGAGATCCCGACAAGGCGCTGAAGCTTTCTTT. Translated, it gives CASSYSRSRQGAEAFF.

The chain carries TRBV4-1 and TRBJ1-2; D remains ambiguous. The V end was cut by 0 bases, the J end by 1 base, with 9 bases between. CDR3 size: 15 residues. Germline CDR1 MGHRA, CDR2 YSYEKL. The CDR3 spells CASSQEVSYNYGYTF. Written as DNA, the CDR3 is TGCGCCAGCAGCCAAGAAGTTTCCTATAACTATGGCTACACCTTC.

The CDR3 DNA follows: TGCGCCAGCAGCCAATGGCAGGGGATCGGCCAGCCCCAGCATTTT. Its translation is CASSQWQGIGQPQHF. This chain joins TRBV4-1 and TRBJ1-5; D may be TRBD1 (6 bases). With 2 bases removed from V and 7 bases from J, the gap between germline ends came to 15 bases. The germline V gene has CDR1 MGHRA and CDR2 YSYEKL. CDR3 length: 15 amino acids.

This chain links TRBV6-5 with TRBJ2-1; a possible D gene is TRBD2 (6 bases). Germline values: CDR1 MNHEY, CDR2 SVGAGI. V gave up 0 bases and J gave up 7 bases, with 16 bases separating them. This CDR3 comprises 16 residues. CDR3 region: CASSYSGRGLENEQFF. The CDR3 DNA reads TGTGCCAGCAGTTACTCGGGGCGGGGTCTGGAAAATGAGCAGTTCTTC.

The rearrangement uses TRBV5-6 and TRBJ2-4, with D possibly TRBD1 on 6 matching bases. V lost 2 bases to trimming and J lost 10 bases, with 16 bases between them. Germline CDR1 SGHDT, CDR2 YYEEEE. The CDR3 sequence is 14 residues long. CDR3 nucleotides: TGTGCCAGCAGCTTAGAAGGGTACAGGGATATTCAGTACTTC. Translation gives CASSLEGYRDIQYF.

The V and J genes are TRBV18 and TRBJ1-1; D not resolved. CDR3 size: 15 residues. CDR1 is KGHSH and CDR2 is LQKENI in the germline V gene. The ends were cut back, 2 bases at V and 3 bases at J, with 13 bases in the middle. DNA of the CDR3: TGTGCCAGCTCACCATTCGGGCCGAGGGACACTGAAGCTTTCTTT. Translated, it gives CASSPFGPRDTEAFF.

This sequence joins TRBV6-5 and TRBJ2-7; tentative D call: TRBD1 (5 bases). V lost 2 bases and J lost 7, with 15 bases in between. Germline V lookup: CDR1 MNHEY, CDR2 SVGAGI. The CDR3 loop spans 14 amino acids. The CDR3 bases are TGTGCCAGCAGTTACCTGGCAGGGTTTGGTGAGCAGTACTTC. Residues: CASSYLAGFGEQYF.

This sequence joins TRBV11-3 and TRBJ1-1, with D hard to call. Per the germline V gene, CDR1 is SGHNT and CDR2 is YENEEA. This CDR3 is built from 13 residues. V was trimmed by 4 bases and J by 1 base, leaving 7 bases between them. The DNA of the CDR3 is TGTGCCAGCAGCTGGGCCCGGAACACTGAAGCTTTCTTT. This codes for CASSWARNTEAFF.

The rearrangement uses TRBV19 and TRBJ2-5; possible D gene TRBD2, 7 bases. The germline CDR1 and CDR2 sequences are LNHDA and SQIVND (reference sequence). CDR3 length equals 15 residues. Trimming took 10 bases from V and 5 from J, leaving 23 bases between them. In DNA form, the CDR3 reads TGTGCCACCACCCTAAGAGGGGGGGCCGGGGAGACCCAGTACTTC. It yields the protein CATTLRGGAGETQYF.

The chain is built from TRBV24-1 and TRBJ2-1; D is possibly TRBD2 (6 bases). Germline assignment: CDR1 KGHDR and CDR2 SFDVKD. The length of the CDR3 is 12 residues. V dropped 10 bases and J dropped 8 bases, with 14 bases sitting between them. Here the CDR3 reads CATRRGGYEQFF. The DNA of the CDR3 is TGTGCCACGAGGAGGGGCGGGTATGAGCAGTTCTTC.

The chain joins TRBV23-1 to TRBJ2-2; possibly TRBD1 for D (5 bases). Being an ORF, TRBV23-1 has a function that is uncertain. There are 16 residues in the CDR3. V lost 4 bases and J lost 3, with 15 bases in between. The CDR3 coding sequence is TGCGCCAGCAGTCCAAAACCGACAGACGACACCGGGGAGCTGTTTTTT. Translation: CASSPKPTDDTGELFF.

The CDR3 region has the DNA TGCGCCAGCAGCCAAGTACTATCAGGGGTTACTGAAGCTTTCTTT. It codes for CASSQVLSGVTEAFF. V gene TRBV4-3 combines with J gene TRBJ1-1, with a weak D call TRBD1 (6 bases). This CDR3 spans 15 amino acids. Germline V gene sequence: CDR1 LGHNA, CDR2 YSLEER. V gave up 1 base and J gave up 5 bases, with 14 bases separating them.